The TCR beta chain under discussion was sequenced for a study of cytomegalovirus exposure and HLA in healthy donors. The wider study: There were 90 million to 130 million unique TCR beta sequences, drawn from about 179 million T cells, in an earlier analysis. There were 85 million or so unique TCRs (from HLA-typed donors) in an early data release.

Findings and limits, study-wide: Earlier analysis found most TCR beta V segments productive about 87% or about 30% of the time. In vitro data verified a few CMV-associated chains as specific for CMV antigens.

On this clone itself: The target antigen is unknown.

Both 60 Vbeta primers and 13 Jbeta primers went into the PCR. The method was immunoSEQ multiplex PCR; TCRdb's version includes in-frame clones alone and lacks a portion of them. The data show fewer than 250,000 clones, around 80% seen once. Trimming removed 5 bases from V and 3 bases from J, with 17 bases in between. This CDR3 is 15 amino acids long. In germline, CDR1 is LNHDA, CDR2 SQIVND (reference sequence). This chain connects TRBV19 to TRBJ2-7, with D tentatively TRBD1 (6 bases). The sequence came from a woman between 40 and 55 years old in good health and CMV-seronegative. Sequencing was carried out using PBMCs. The CDR3 DNA reads as TGTGCCAGTAGTCTCAAACAGGGCTGGGGCTACGAGCAGTACTTC. Protein sequence: CASSLKQGWGYEQYF.